These T cell receptor beta chains were read from a single sample in a study of blood T cell repertoires in COVID-19. The table came from immunoSEQ multiplex PCR; TCRdb's copy has only in-frame clones and leaves some out. This table holds roughly 130,000 clones, 80% to 90% found once. Sequencing was performed on peripheral blood. The receptors derive from a man between 35 and 55 years old with acute or convalescent COVID-19. Both conserved end residues are part of each CDR3. Each record gives: V gene, D gene, J gene, clone size, CDR3 DNA, CDR3 protein. D genes are given only for firm matches. Size is stated for part of the rows, as once, few or many counts, or as a class when the clone is expanded.

v_gene: TRBV18; d_gene: TRBD1; j_gene: TRBJ2-1; abundance: .; CDR3nt: TGTGCCAGCTCATCGGGACAGGGCTACAATGAGCAGTTCTTC; CDR3aa: CASSSGQGYNEQFF
v_gene: TRBV19; d_gene: .; j_gene: TRBJ1-1; abundance: .; CDR3nt: TGTGCCAGTAGTATTAGGGTAGGGGCATCGTTGGGCACTGAAGCTTTCTTT; CDR3aa: CASSIRVGASLGTEAFF
v_gene: TRBV6-6; d_gene: .; j_gene: TRBJ2-7; abundance: .; CDR3nt: TGTGCCAGCAGTTATCCGGCGACGGAGGACGAGCAGTACTTC; CDR3aa: CASSYPATEDEQYF
v_gene: TRBV10-1; d_gene: .; j_gene: TRBJ1-1; abundance: .; CDR3nt: TGCGCCAGCAGTGACGGGGGGAAGAACACTGAAGCTTTCTTT; CDR3aa: CASSDGGKNTEAFF
v_gene: TRBV14; d_gene: .; j_gene: TRBJ2-7; abundance: once; CDR3nt: TGTGCCAGCAGCCAAGAAGGAGCGGGCGAATACGAGCAGTACTTC; CDR3aa: CASSQEGAGEYEQYF
v_gene: TRBV15; d_gene: .; j_gene: TRBJ1-5; abundance: .; CDR3nt: TGTGCCACCAGCAGAGATCGAAGGACAAATCAGCCCCAGCATTTT; CDR3aa: CATSRDRRTNQPQHF
v_gene: TRBV13; d_gene: .; j_gene: TRBJ1-2; abundance: .; CDR3nt: TGTGCCAGCAGCCCTCGAGAGGGAGGCTTGGATGGCTACACCTTC; CDR3aa: CASSPREGGLDGYTF
v_gene: TRBV25-1; d_gene: TRBD1; j_gene: TRBJ2-1; abundance: .; CDR3nt: TGTGCCAGCCGGCGGGCGGGACAGGGAGAGAATGAGCAGTTCTTC; CDR3aa: CASRRAGQGENEQFF
v_gene: TRBV6-2/TRBV6-3; d_gene: TRBD2; j_gene: TRBJ2-3; abundance: .; CDR3nt: TGTGCCAGCAGTTCCCCGGGACTAGCTTTAGATACGCAGTATTTT; CDR3aa: CASSSPGLALDTQYF
v_gene: TRBV27; d_gene: TRBD1; j_gene: TRBJ1-2; abundance: .; CDR3nt: TGTGCCAGCGGCTGGACAGGGGGTTATGGCTACACCTTC; CDR3aa: CASGWTGGYGYTF
v_gene: TRBV7-7; d_gene: .; j_gene: TRBJ2-2; abundance: .; CDR3nt: TGTGCTAGCAGCTTAAACAGAAACACCGGGGAGCTGTTTTTT; CDR3aa: CASSLNRNTGELFF
v_gene: TRBV6-5; d_gene: .; j_gene: TRBJ2-2; abundance: .; CDR3nt: TGTGCCAGCAGTTACTCGATTGCGAGCGGGGAGCTGTTTTTT; CDR3aa: CASSYSIASGELFF
v_gene: TRBV20-1; d_gene: .; j_gene: TRBJ2-7; abundance: .; CDR3nt: TGCAGTGCTAGTGACGTTTCCTACGAGCAGTACTTC; CDR3aa: CSASDVSYEQYF
v_gene: TRBV3-1/TRBV3-2; d_gene: .; j_gene: TRBJ2-5; abundance: once; CDR3nt: TGTGCCAGCAGCCTCGTAGAGACCCAGTACTTC; CDR3aa: CASSLVETQYF